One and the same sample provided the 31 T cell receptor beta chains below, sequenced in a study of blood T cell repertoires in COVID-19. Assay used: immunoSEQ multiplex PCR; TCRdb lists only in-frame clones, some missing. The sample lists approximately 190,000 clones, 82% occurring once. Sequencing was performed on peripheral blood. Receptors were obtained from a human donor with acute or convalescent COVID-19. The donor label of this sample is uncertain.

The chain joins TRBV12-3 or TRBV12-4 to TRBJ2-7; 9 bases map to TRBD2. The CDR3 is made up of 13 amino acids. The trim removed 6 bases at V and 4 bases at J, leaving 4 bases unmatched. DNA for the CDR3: TGTGCCAGCAGAGTTAGCGGGAGTTACGAGCAGTACTTC. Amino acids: CASRVSGSYEQYF.

CDR3 bases: TGTGCCAGCAGCTTAAGCGGGGGGGAGACCCAGTACTTC. Translated: CASSLSGGETQYF. The rearrangement uses TRBV11-3 and TRBJ2-5; 9 bases agree with TRBD2. V was clipped by 2 bases and J by 5 bases; unmatched bases: 0. The CDR3 runs 13 residues. In germline, CDR1 is SGHNT, CDR2 YENEEA.

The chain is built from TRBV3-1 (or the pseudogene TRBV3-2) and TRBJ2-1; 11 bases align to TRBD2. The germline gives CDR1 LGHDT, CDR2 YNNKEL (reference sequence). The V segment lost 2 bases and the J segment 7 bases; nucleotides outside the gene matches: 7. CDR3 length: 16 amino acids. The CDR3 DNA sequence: TGTGCCAGCAGCCAATTTAGCGGGAGGGCTAATAATGAGCAGTTCTTC. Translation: CASSQFSGRANNEQFF.

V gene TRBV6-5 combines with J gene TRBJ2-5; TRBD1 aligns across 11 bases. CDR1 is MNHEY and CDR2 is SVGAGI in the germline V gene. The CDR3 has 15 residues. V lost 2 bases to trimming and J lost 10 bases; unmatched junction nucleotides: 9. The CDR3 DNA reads TGTGCCAGCAGTTACCGGGACAGGGGGGTCTGGAGCCAGTACTTC. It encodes CASSYRDRGVWSQYF.

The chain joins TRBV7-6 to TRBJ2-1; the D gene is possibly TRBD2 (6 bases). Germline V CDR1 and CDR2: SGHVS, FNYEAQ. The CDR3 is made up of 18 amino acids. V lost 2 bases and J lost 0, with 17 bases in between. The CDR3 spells CASSLRRIGGSSYNEQFF. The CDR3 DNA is TGTGCCAGCAGCTTACGAAGGATTGGGGGGAGCTCCTACAATGAGCAGTTCTTC.

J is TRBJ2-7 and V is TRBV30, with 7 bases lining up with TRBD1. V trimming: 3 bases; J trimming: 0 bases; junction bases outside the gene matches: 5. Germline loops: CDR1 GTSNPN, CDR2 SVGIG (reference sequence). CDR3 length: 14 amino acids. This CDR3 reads CAWRRGQNSYEQYF. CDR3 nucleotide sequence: TGTGCCTGGAGAAGGGGACAGAACTCCTACGAGCAGTACTTC. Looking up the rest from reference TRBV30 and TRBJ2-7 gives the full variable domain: SQTIHQWPATLVQPVGSPLSLECTVEGTSNPNLYWYRQAAGRGLQLLFYSVGIGQISSEVPQNLSASRPQDRQFILSSKKLLLSDSGFYLCAWRRGQNSYEQYFGPGTRLTVT.

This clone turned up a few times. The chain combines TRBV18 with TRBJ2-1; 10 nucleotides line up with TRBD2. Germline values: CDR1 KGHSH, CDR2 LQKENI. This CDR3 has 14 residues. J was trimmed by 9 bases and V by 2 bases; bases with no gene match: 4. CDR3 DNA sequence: TGTGCCAGCTCACCAGGGACTAGCGACAGTGAGCAGTTCTTC. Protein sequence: CASSPGTSDSEQFF.

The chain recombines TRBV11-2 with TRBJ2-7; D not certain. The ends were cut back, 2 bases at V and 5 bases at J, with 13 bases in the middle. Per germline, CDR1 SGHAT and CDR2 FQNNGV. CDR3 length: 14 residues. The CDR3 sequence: CASSLSDRFHEQYF. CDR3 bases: TGTGCCAGCAGCTTATCCGATCGGTTCCACGAGCAGTACTTC.

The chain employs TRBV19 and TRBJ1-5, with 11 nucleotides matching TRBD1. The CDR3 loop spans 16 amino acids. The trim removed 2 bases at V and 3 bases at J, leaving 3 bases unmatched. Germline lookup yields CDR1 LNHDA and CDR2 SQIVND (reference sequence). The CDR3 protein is CASSIWTGGTNQPQHF. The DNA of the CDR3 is TGTGCCAGTAGTATATGGACAGGGGGCACCAATCAGCCCCAGCATTTT. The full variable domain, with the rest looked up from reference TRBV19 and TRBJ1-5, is DGGITQSPKYLFRKEGQNVTLSCEQNLNHDAMYWYRQDPGQGLRLIYYSQIVNDFQKGDIAEGYSVSREKKESFPLTVTSAQKNPTAFYLCASSIWTGGTNQPQHFGDGTRLSIL.

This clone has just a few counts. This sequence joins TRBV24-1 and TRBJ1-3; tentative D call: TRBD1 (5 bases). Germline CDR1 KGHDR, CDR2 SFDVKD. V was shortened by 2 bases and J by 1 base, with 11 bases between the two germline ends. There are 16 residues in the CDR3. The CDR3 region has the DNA TGTGCCACCAGTGATTGGGCAGCAGGGTCTGGAAACACCATATATTTT. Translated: CATSDWAAGSGNTIYF.

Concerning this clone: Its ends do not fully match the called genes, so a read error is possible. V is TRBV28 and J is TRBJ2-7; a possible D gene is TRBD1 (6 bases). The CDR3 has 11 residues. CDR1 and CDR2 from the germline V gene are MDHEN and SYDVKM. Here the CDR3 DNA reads TGTGCCAGCAGAAGCAGGGACATCTCGCTCTTC. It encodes CASRSRDISLF.

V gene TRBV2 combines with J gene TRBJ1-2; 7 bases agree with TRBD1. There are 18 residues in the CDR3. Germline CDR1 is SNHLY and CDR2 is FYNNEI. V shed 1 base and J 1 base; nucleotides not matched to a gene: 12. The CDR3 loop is CASSEGKGQTLINYGYTF. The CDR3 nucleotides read TGTGCCAGCAGTGAAGGGAAGGGACAGACACTTATTAACTATGGCTACACCTTC.

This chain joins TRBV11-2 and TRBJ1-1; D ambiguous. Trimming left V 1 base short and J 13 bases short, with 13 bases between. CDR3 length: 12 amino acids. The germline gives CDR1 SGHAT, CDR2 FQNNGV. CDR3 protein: CASSLVQKRGFF. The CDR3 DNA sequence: TGTGCCAGCAGCTTAGTCCAGAAACGCGGTTTCTTT.

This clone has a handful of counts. The CDR3 bases are TGTGCCAGCAGGCCGACTAGAAGCTACGAGCAGTACTTC. Translating gives CASRPTRSYEQYF. The chain combines TRBV27 with TRBJ2-7; D might be TRBD2 (6 bases). Per germline, CDR1 MNHEY and CDR2 SMNVEV (reference sequence). V lost 6 bases, J lost 3 bases, and 12 bases lay in between. The length of the CDR3 is 13 residues.

This CDR3 is CASSPLHGLPTELFF. CDR3 in DNA: TGTGCCAGCAGCCCACTACATGGACTTCCCACGGAGCTGTTTTTT. V and J are TRBV5-6 and TRBJ2-2, with D possibly TRBD2 on 5 matching bases. The germline CDR1 and CDR2 sequences are SGHDT and YYEEEE. Between the trimmed V and J ends, which lost 4 bases and 10 bases, there was a span of 20 bases. This CDR3 has 15 amino acids.

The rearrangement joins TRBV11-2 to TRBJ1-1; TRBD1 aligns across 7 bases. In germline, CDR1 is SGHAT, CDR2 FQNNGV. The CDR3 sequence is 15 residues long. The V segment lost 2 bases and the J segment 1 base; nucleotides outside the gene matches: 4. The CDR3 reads CASSLRGQGNTEAFF. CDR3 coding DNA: TGTGCCAGCAGCTTAAGGGGGCAGGGGAACACTGAAGCTTTCTTT.

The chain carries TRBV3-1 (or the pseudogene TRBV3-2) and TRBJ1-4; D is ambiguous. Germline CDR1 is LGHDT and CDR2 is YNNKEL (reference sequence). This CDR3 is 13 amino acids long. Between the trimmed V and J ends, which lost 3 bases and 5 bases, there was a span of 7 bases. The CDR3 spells CASSHSVNEKLFF. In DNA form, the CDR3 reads TGTGCCAGCAGCCACAGCGTAAATGAAAAACTGTTTTTT.

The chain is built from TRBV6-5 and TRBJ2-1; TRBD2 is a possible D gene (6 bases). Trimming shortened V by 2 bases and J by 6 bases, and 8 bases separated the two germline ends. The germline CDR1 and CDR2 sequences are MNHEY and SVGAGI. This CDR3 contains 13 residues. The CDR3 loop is CASSYVEGNEQFF. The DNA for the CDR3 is TGTGCCAGCAGTTACGTGGAGGGCAATGAGCAGTTCTTC.

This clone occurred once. The CDR3 here is CASSQDTSGRAPFF. In nucleotides, the CDR3 is TGTGCCAGCAGCCAAGATACTAGCGGGAGGGCCCCGTTCTTC. The rearrangement links TRBV3-1 (or the pseudogene TRBV3-2) to TRBJ2-1, with TRBD2 identical over 13 bases. The CDR3 totals 14 residues. Per the germline V gene, CDR1 is LGHDT and CDR2 is YNNKEL (reference sequence). V was pared by 0 bases and J by 15 bases, with 5 bases of the junction left unmatched.

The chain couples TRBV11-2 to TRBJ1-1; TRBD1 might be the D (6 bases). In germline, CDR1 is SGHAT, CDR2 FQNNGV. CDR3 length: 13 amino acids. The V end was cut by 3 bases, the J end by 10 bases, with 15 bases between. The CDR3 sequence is CASSLGTTTGAFF. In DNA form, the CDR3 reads TGTGCCAGCAGCTTGGGGACAACCACGGGAGCTTTCTTT.

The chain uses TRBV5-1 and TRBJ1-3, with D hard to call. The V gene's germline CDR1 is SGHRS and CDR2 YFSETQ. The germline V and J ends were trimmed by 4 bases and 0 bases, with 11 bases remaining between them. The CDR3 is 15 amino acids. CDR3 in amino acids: CASSVSPLSGNTIYF. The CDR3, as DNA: TGCGCCAGCAGCGTCTCTCCCCTCTCTGGAAACACCATATATTTT.

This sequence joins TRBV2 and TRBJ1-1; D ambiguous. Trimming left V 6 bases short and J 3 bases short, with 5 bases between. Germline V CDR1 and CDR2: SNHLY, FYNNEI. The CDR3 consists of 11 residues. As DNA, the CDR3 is TGTGCCAGCAGCCCTGACACTGAAGCTTTCTTT. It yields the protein CASSPDTEAFF.

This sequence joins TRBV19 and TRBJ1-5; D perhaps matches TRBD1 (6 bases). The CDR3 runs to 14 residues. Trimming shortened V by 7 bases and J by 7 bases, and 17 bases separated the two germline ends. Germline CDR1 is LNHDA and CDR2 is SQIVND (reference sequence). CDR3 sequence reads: CASTRQGMEQPQHF. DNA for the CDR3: TGTGCCAGTACCAGGCAGGGGATGGAACAGCCCCAGCATTTT.

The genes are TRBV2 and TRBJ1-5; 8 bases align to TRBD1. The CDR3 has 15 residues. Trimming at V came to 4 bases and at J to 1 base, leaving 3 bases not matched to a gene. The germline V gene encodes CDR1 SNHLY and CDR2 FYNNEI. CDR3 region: CASSVGQGSNQPQHF. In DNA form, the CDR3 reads TGTGCCAGCAGTGTTGGACAGGGAAGCAATCAGCCCCAGCATTTT.

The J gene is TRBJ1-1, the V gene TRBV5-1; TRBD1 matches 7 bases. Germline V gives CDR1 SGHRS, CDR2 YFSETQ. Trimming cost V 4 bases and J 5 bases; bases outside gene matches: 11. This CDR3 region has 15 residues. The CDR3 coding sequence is TGCGCCAGCAGCGAAAACACAGGGGTGGGAACTGAAGCTTTCTTT. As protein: CASSENTGVGTEAFF.

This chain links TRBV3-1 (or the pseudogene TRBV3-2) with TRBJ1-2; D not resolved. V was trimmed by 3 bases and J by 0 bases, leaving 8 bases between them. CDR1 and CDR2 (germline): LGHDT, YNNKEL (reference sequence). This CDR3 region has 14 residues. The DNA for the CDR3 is TGTGCCAGCAGCCAGGCAGACACTAACTATGGCTACACCTTC. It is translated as CASSQADTNYGYTF.

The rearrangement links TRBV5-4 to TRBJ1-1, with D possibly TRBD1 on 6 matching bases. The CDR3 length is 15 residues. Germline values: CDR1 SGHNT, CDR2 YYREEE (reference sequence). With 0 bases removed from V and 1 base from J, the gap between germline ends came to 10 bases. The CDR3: CASSLEGTRNTEAFF. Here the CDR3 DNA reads TGTGCCAGCAGCTTGGAGGGGACACGGAACACTGAAGCTTTCTTT.

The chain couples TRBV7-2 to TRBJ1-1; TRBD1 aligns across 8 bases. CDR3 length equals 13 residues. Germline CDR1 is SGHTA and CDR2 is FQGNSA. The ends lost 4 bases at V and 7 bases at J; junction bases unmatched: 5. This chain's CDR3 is CASSYTGGLEAFF. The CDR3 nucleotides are TGTGCCAGCAGCTATACAGGGGGGCTTGAAGCTTTCTTT.

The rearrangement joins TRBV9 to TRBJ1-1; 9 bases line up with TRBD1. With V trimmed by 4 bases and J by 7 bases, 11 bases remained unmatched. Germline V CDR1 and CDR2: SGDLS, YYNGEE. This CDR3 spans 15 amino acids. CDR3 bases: TGTGCCAGCAGCAAGGGGACAGGGATCTCCTTTGAAGCTTTCTTT. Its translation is CASSKGTGISFEAFF.

The CDR3 sequence: CASSVVTGGPAGELFF. In DNA form, the CDR3 reads TGTGCCAGCAGCGTAGTCACGGGAGGGCCGGCCGGGGAGCTGTTTTTT. The chain recombines TRBV9 with TRBJ2-2; 8 bases are shared with TRBD2. From germline, CDR1 is SGDLS and CDR2 YYNGEE. With V trimmed by 0 bases and J by 6 bases, 7 bases remained unmatched. This CDR3 spans 16 amino acids.

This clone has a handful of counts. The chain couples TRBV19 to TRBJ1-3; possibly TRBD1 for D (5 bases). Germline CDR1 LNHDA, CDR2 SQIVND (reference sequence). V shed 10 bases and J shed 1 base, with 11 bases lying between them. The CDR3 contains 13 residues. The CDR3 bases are TGTGCCATTGGGACTTTATCTGGAAACACCATATATTTT. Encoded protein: CAIGTLSGNTIYF.